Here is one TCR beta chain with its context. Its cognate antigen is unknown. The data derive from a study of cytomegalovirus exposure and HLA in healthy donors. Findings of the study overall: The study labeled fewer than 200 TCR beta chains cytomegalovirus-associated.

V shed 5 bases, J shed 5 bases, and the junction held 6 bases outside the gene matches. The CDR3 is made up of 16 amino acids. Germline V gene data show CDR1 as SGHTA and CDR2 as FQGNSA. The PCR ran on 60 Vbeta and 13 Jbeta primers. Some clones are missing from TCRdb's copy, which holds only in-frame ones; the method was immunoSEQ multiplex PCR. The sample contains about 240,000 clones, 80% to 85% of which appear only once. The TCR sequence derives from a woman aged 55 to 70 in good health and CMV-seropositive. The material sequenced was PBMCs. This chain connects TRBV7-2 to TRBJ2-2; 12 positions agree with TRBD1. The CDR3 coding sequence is TGTGCCAGCAGCATGGGACAGGGGGCGAGGACCGGGGAGCTGTTTTTT. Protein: CASSMGQGARTGELFF.